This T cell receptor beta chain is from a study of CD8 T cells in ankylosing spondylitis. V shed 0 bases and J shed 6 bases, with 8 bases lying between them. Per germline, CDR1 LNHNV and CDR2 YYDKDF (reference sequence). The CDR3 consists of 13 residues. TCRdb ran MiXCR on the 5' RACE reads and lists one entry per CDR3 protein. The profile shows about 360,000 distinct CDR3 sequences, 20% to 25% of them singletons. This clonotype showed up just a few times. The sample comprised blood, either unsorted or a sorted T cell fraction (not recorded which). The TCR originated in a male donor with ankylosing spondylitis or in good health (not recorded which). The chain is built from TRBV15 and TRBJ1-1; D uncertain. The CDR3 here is CATSRDLVAEAFF. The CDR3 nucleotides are TGTGCCACCAGCAGAGATTTGGTCGCTGAAGCTTTCTTT.